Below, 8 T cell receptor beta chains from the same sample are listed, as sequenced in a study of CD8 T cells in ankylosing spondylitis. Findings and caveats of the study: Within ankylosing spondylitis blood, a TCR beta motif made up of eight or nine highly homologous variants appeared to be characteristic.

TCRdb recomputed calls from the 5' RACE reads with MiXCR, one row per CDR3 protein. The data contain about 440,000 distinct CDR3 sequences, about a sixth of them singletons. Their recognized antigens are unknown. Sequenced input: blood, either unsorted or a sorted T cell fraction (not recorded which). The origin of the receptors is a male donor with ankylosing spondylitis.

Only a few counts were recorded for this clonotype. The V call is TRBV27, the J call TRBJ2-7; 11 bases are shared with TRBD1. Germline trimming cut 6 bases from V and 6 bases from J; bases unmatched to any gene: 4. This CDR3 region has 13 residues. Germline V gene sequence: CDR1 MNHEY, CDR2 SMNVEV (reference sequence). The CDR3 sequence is CASSPGTGGEQYF. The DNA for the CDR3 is TGTGCCAGCAGCCCCGGGACAGGGGGCGAGCAGTACTTC.

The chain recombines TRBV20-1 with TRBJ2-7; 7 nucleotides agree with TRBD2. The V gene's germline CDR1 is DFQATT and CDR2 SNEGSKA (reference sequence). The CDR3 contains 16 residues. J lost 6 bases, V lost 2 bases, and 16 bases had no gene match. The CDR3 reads CSARPGNKSKRGEQYF. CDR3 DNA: TGCAGTGCTAGACCGGGAAATAAGTCAAAGCGGGGCGAGCAGTACTTC.

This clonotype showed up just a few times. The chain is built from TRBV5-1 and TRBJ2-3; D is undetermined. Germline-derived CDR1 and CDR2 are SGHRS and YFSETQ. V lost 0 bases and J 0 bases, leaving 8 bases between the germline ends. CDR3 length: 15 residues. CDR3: CASSLAITSTDTQYF. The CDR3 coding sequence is TGCGCCAGCAGCTTGGCCATCACTAGCACAGATACGCAGTATTTT.

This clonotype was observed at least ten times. CDR3 protein: CASRYRDEQYF. The DNA of the CDR3 is TGTGCCAGCAGGTACAGGGACGAGCAGTACTTC. This rearrangement joins TRBV7-8 to TRBJ2-7, with D maybe TRBD1 (6 bases). Trimming pared 6 bases from V and 5 bases from J, leaving 8 bases between. CDR1 is SGHVS and CDR2 is FQNEAQ in the germline V gene. The CDR3 extends over 11 amino acids. The variable domain in full, completed from reference TRBV7-8 and TRBJ2-7, reads GAGVSQSPRYKVAKRGQDVALRCDPISGHVSLFWYQQALGQGPEFLTYFQNEAQLDKSGLPSDRFFAERPEGSVSTLKIQRTQQEDSAVYLCASRYRDEQYFGPGTRLTVT.

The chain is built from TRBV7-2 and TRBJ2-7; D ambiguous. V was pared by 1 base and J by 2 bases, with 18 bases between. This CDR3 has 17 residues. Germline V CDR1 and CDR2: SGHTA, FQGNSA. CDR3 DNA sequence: TGTGCCAGCAGCTTAGTACCCCACGGCCCCAATCCCTACGAGCAGTACTTC. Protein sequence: CASSLVPHGPNPYEQYF.

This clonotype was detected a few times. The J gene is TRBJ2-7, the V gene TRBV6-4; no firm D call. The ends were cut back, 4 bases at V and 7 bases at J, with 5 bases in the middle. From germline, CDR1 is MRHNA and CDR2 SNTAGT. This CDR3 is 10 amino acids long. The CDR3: CASSVQEQYF. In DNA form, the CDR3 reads TGTGCCAGCAGTGTCCAAGAGCAGTACTTC.

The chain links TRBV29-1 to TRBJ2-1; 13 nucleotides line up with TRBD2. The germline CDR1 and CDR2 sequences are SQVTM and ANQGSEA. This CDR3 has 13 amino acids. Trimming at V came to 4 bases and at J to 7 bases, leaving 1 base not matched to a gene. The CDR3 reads CSVAGLAGNEQFF. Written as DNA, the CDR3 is TGCAGCGTTGCGGGACTAGCGGGGAATGAGCAGTTCTTC.

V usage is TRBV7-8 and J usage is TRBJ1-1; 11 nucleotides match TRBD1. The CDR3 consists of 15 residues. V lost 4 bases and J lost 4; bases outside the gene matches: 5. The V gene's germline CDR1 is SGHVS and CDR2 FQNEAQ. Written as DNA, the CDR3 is TGTGCCAGCAGCTCTCGGGACAGGGGGACCACTGAAGCTTTCTTT. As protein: CASSSRDRGTTEAFF.